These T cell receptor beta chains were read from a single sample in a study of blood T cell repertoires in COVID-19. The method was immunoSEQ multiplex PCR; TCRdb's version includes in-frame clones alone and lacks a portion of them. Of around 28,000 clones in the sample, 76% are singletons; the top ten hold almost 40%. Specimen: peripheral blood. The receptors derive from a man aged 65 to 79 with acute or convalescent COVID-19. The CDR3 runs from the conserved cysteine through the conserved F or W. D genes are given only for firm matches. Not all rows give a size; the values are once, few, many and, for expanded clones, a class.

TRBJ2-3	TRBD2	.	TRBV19	CASSIAGGQDTQYF	TGTGCCAGTAGTATCGCGGGGGGCCAAGATACGCAGTATTTT
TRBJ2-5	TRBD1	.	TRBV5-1	CASSLRQGDGETQYF	TGCGCCAGCAGCTTAAGACAGGGTGACGGAGAGACCCAGTACTTC
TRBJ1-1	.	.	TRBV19	CASRTPGGGFGNTEAFF	TGTGCCAGTCGCACCCCCGGGGGGGGGTTTGGGAACACTGAAGCTTTCTTT
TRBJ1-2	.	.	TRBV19	CASSYRDTTNYGYTF	TGTGCCAGTAGCTACCGGGACACGACTAACTATGGCTACACCTTC
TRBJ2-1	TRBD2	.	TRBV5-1	CASSSWEGVYNEQFF	TGCGCCAGCAGCTCGTGGGAGGGCGTCTACAATGAGCAGTTCTTC
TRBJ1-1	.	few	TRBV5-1	CASSFQAGVNTEAFF	TGCGCCAGCAGCTTCCAGGCAGGGGTGAACACTGAAGCTTTCTTT
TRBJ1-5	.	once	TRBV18	CASSPGVQENQPQHF	TGTGCCAGCTCACCGGGTGTGCAGGAAAATCAGCCCCAGCATTTT
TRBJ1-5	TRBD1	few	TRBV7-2	CASSGGTGGPPSNQPQHF	TGTGCCAGCAGCGGTGGGACAGGGGGTCCCCCAAGCAATCAGCCCCAGCATTTT
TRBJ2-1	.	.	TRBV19	CASSRQSGLGAEQFF	TGTGCCAGTAGTCGTCAGAGCGGACTTGGAGCCGAGCAGTTCTTC
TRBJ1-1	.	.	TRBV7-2	CASSPKSGGRNTEAFF	TGTGCCAGCAGCCCGAAAAGTGGGGGCCGGAACACTGAAGCTTTCTTT